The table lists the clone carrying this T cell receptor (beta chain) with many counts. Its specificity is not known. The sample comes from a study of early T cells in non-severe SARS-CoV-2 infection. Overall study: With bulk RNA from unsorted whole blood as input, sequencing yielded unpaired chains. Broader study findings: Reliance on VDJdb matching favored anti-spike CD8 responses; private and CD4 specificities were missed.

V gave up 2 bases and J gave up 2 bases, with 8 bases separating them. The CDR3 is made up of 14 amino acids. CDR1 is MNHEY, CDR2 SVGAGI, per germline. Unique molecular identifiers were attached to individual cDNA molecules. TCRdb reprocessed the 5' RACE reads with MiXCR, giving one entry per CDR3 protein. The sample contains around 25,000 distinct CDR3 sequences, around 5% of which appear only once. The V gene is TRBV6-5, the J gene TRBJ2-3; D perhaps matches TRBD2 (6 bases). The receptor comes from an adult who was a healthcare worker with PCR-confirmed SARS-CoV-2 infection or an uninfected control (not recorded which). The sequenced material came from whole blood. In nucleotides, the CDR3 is TGTGCCAGCAGTTACGCGGGGCACACAGATACGCAGTATTTT. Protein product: CASSYAGHTDTQYF.